The next 9 T cell receptor beta chains were all read from a single sample in a study of T-cell reconstitution after alpha-beta-depleted transplantation in children. Preparation of the TCRbeta library involved a method that used unique molecular identifiers. TCRdb used MiXCR to reprocess the PCR reads, holding one entry per CDR3 protein. The sample contains about 400,000 distinct CDR3 sequences, about 20% of which appear only once. This sample comprised PBMCs from the stem cell graft donor, obtained from the stem cell graft. The receptors originated from a human donor who donated a stem cell graft to a child with acute myeloid leukemia.

This sequence joins TRBV2 and TRBJ2-7; 10 bases match TRBD2. Germline V gene sequence: CDR1 SNHLY, CDR2 FYNNEI. This CDR3 contains 15 residues. V lost 5 bases and J lost 6; bases outside the gene matches: 10. This CDR3 reads CASSHLLAGAAEQYF. The CDR3, as DNA: TGTGCCAGCAGTCATCTTCTAGCGGGAGCCGCCGAGCAGTACTTC. Complete variable domain (other parts from reference TRBV2 and TRBJ2-7): EPEVTQTPSHQVTQMGQEVILRCVPISNHLYFYWYRQILGQKVEFLVSFYNNEISEKSEIFDDQFSVERPDGSNFTLKIRSTKLEDSAMYFCASSHLLAGAAEQYFGPGTRLTVT.

This sequence joins TRBV3-1 and TRBJ2-2; tentative D call: TRBD2 (5 bases). Trimming took off 1 base at V and 7 bases at J, with 13 bases between the two ends. This CDR3 spans 15 amino acids. Germline-derived CDR1 and CDR2 are LGHDT and YNNKEL (reference sequence). The CDR3 is CASSQGGFRIGELFF. In DNA, the CDR3 is TGTGCCAGCAGCCAAGGAGGGTTCAGGATCGGGGAGCTGTTTTTT.

This clonotype appeared a few times. The CDR3 DNA reads as TGTGCCAGCAGCGTAGCGGGACTACCCCAAGAGACCCAGTACTTC. It translates to CASSVAGLPQETQYF. The chain employs TRBV9 and TRBJ2-5; 7 bases fit TRBD2. The CDR3 runs 15 residues. J gave up 1 base and V 0 bases, and 3 bases lay outside the gene matches. Looked up from germline, CDR1 is SGDLS and CDR2 is YYNGEE.

Only a few counts were recorded for this clonotype. The V and J genes are TRBV29-1 and TRBJ2-1; TRBD2 matches 10 bases. Germline V gives CDR1 SQVTM, CDR2 ANQGSEA. Losses at the gene ends were 1 base for V and 5 bases for J; bases not matched to a gene: 2. There are 14 residues in the CDR3. CDR3 nucleotide sequence: TGCAGCGTTGAAGCCCTAGCGGGAGACAATGAGCAGTTCTTC. Encoded protein: CSVEALAGDNEQFF.

This clonotype was detected ten times or more. The CDR3 DNA reads TGTGCCAGCATCGGTAGCGGTCGATCCTACGAGCAGTACTTC. It is translated as CASIGSGRSYEQYF. V is TRBV6-1 and J is TRBJ2-7; TRBD2 is a possible D gene (6 bases). Germline V lookup: CDR1 MNHNS, CDR2 SASEGT. V lost 7 bases, J lost 1 base, and 14 bases lay in between. The CDR3 runs to 14 residues.

V usage is TRBV12-3 or TRBV12-4 and J usage is TRBJ1-4; D remains unclear. This CDR3 spans 14 amino acids. The V end lost 3 bases, the J end lost 9 bases, and 14 bases lay between the germline ends. CDR3 sequence reads: CASSFLQSAKKLFF. The CDR3 DNA reads TGTGCCAGCAGTTTTTTACAGTCCGCTAAAAAACTGTTTTTT.

This sequence joins TRBV28 and TRBJ1-5; D is perhaps TRBD1 (5 bases). The V end lost 1 base, the J end lost 5 bases, and 12 bases lay between the germline ends. The germline CDR1 and CDR2 sequences are MDHEN and SYDVKM. The CDR3 contains 15 residues. CDR3 sequence (DNA): TGTGCCAGCAGTTTATCAGGGTTGGGGGATCAGCCCCAGCATTTT. It specifies CASSLSGLGDQPQHF. Variable domain in full (rest from reference TRBV28 and TRBJ1-5): DVKVTQSSRYLVKRTGEKVFLECVQDMDHENMFWYRQDPGLGLRLIYFSYDVKMKEKGDIPEGYSVSREKKERFSLILESASTNQTSMYLCASSLSGLGDQPQHFGDGTRLSIL.

V and J are TRBV5-1 and TRBJ2-3; weak D call: TRBD2 (5 bases). This CDR3 region has 15 residues. With 2 bases removed from V and 2 bases from J, the gap between germline ends came to 12 bases. Germline-derived CDR1 and CDR2 are SGHRS and YFSETQ. CDR3 residues: CASSLGADFTDTQYF. The CDR3 DNA is TGCGCCAGCAGCTTAGGAGCGGATTTCACAGATACGCAGTATTTT.

The table lists this clonotype with many counts. The genes are TRBV7-2 and TRBJ1-2; TRBD1 matches at 7 bases. Germline V gene lookup returns CDR1 SGHTA and CDR2 FQGNSA. J was trimmed by 3 bases and V by 2 bases; bases with no gene match: 6. The CDR3 contains 15 residues. The CDR3 nucleotides read TGTGCCAGCAGCTTACCGGGACAGAAAGACTATGGCTACACCTTC. Protein sequence: CASSLPGQKDYGYTF.